These 2 T cell receptor beta chains were all obtained from the same sample, sequenced in a study of OX40 agonist ivuxolimab in advanced cancers. Library preparation used the immunoSEQ multiplex PCR assay. Not all clones reach the TCRdb copy of this immuneACCESS table, which keeps in-frame sequences only. Checked studies attribute under half of the gap to unresolved V genes and leave the rest unexplained. The sample has 65,000 or so clones on record, 90% to 95% of them singletons. The ten largest clonotypes hold over 10% of the sample. The sample was CD4+ or CD8+ T cells sorted from blood, taken in a trial of the OX40 agonist ivuxolimab. These TCRs come from an adult with an advanced solid tumor such as melanoma, head and neck, liver or kidney cancer.

This chain uses TRBV6-4 with TRBJ2-1, with 8 positions matching TRBD2. Per germline, CDR1 MRHNA and CDR2 SNTAGT. The CDR3 has 15 amino acids. The J segment lost 2 bases and the V segment lost 5 bases, leaving 5 bases of the junction unmatched. CDR3 in amino acids: CASSRSGEPYNEQFF. CDR3 sequence (DNA): TGTGCCAGCAGTCGTAGCGGGGAACCCTACAATGAGCAGTTCTTC.

V is TRBV15 and J is TRBJ2-7; perhaps D is TRBD1 or TRBD2 (5 bases each). Between the trimmed V and J ends, which lost 5 bases and 0 bases, there was a span of 20 bases. The CDR3 is 17 amino acids. Looked up from germline, CDR1 is LNHNV and CDR2 is YYDKDF (reference sequence). CDR3 sequence reads: CATSEGHRDAFSYEQYF. In DNA, the CDR3 is TGTGCCACCAGCGAGGGCCACCGGGACGCCTTCTCCTACGAGCAGTACTTC.